The entry below describes one T cell receptor beta chain. The antigen remains unidentified. PCR used 60 Vbeta primers and 13 Jbeta primers. Under the authors' procedure: Around 12 million of some 80 million unique TCR beta chains were shared, per a later count. Libraries were prepared by immunoSEQ multiplex PCR; TCRdb keeps only in-frame clonotypes and omits some of them. D and trimming were read from the DNA, whereas the V and J calls and clone size are those reported in that table. The data contain 150,000 to 200,000 clones, 70% to 85% of them seen just once; the ten biggest clones take up roughly 3.6%. The data were obtained in a study of cytomegalovirus exposure and HLA in healthy donors. Notes on the study in general: Presence/absence analyses supposed approximately even sequencing depth among donors. Earlier analysis looked at TCR beta V segments, and most were productive about 90% or about 30% of the time.

Germline CDR1 is SNHLY and CDR2 is FYNNEI. The CDR3 totals 12 residues. Germline trimming cut 6 bases from V and 8 bases from J; bases unmatched to any gene: 6. The receptor was isolated from a man between 40 and 49 years old in good health and CMV-seropositive. The material sequenced was PBMCs. The chain joins TRBV2 to TRBJ1-2; 7 nucleotides line up with TRBD1. This CDR3 is CASRETGHGYTF. The CDR3 region has the DNA TGTGCCAGCAGGGAGACAGGGCACGGCTACACCTTC.